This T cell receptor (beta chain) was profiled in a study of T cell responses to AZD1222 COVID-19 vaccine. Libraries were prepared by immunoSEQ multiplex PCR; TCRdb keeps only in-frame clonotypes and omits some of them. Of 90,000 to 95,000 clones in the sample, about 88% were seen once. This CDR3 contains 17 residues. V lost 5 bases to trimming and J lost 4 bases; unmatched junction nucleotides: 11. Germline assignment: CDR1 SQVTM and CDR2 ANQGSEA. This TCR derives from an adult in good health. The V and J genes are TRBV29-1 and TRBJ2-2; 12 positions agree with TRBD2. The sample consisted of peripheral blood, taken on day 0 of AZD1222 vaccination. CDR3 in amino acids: CSVPRTSGVLGTGELFF. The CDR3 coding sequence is TGCAGCGTTCCCCGGACTAGCGGGGTCTTAGGCACCGGGGAGCTGTTTTTT.